This TCR beta chain is from a study of T cell repertoires in cytomegalovirus infection. Study-level information: Indications of both CMV infection and matching HLA type were provided by public TCR beta signatures.

The sample holds many counts of this clonotype. Antigen specificity is unknown. Regarding the study as a whole: Identification of carriers of CMV plus the relevant HLA was achieved through cumulative public TCR beta family frequency. HLA-C-restricted CMV-specific TCR beta clonotypes prevailed in the ex vivo response.

TCRdb re-called the reads with MiXCR, one entry per CDR3 protein. The sample contains fewer than 200,000 distinct CDR3 sequences, over 13% of which appear only once. CDR3 length: 12 residues. The germline V gene encodes CDR1 SGHTA and CDR2 FQGNSA. V lost 5 bases, J lost 3 bases, and 5 bases lay in between. The sequence was collected from a human donor in good health (CMV status not recorded). Some clones in this sample may be carry-over from other donors' samples. The chain is built from TRBV7-2 and TRBJ1-5; D is uncertain. Sequences were obtained from PBMCs. The CDR3 nucleotides read TGTGCCAGCAGCCCAGCCAATCAGCCCCAGCATTTT. It encodes CASSPANQPQHF. Using reference TRBV7-2 and TRBJ1-5 for the parts outside the CDR3, the full variable domain is GAGVSQSPSNKVTEKGKDVELRCDPISGHTALYWYRQSLGQGLEFLIYFQGNSAPDKSGLPSDRFSAERTGGSVSTLTIQRTQQEDSAVYLCASSPANQPQHFGDGTRLSIL.